These T cell receptor beta chains were read from a single sample in a study of CD8 T cells in ankylosing spondylitis. TCRdb re-analysed the 5' RACE reads in MiXCR, keeping a single row per CDR3 protein. The sample records about 160,000 distinct CDR3 sequences, roughly 18% being singletons. Sequenced sample: blood, either unsorted or a sorted T cell fraction (not recorded which). Receptors were obtained from a male donor with ankylosing spondylitis or in good health (not recorded which). Both conserved end residues are part of each CDR3. Each record gives: CDR3 protein, CDR3 DNA, J gene, V gene, D gene, clone size. The D gene is left open where the match is weak. Clone size is not always given. Where it is, it says once, few, many or a class for expanded clones.

CDR3: CASSLLKNRGLGYVWEQYF
DNA: TGTGCCAGCAGTTTATTGAAGAACAGGGGGCTCGGATATGTATGGGAGCAGTACTTC
J: TRBJ2-7
V: TRBV27
D: TRBD1
size: -

CDR3: CSAPQRGTASYEQYF
DNA: TGCAGTGCTCCTCAGCGCGGGACTGCCTCCTACGAGCAGTACTTC
J: TRBJ2-7
V: TRBV20-1
D: -
size: -

CDR3: CATSDYRGEEFF
DNA: TGTGCCACCAGTGATTATAGGGGTGAGGAGTTCTTC
J: TRBJ2-1
V: TRBV24-1
D: -
size: many

CDR3: CASSTGLSTNEQFF
DNA: TGTGCCAGCTCAACGGGACTATCGACGAATGAGCAGTTCTTC
J: TRBJ2-1
V: TRBV18
D: TRBD2
size: few

CDR3: CSAISAWQSSYEQYF
DNA: TGCAGTGCCATCTCTGCGTGGCAGAGTTCCTACGAGCAGTACTTC
J: TRBJ2-7
V: TRBV20-1
D: -
size: many

CDR3: CSARGYSNQPQHF
DNA: TGCAGTGCTAGAGGTTATAGCAATCAGCCCCAGCATTTT
J: TRBJ1-5
V: TRBV20-1
D: -
size: -

CDR3: CASSWGQGASEQFF
DNA: TGTGCCAGCAGTTGGGGACAGGGGGCTAGTGAGCAGTTCTTC
J: TRBJ2-1
V: TRBV12-3/TRBV12-4
D: TRBD1
size: once

CDR3: CASTQMMYHEQFF
DNA: TGTGCCAGCACCCAGATGATGTACCATGAGCAGTTCTTC
J: TRBJ2-1
V: TRBV28
D: -
size: many

CDR3: CASSLNGGTGELFF
DNA: TGCGCCAGCAGCTTGAACGGGGGCACCGGGGAGCTGTTTTTT
J: TRBJ2-2
V: TRBV5-1
D: -
size: few

CDR3: CASSQSRAGGPYEQYF
DNA: TGCGCCAGCAGTCAATCGAGGGCGGGGGGGCCCTACGAGCAGTACTTC
J: TRBJ2-7
V: TRBV23-1
D: TRBD2
size: -

CDR3: CASSQASYYEQYF
DNA: TGTGCCAGCAGCCAGGCCTCATACTACGAGCAGTACTTC
J: TRBJ2-7
V: TRBV3-1
D: -
size: many

CDR3: CASSSGLAGGSDTQYF
DNA: TGTGCCAGCAGCTCCGGACTAGCGGGAGGGTCAGATACGCAGTATTTT
J: TRBJ2-3
V: TRBV7-9
D: TRBD2
size: few

CDR3: CASSFKDRTYF
DNA: TGTGCCAGCAGTTTTAAAGACAGGACGTACTTC
J: TRBJ2-7
V: TRBV28
D: -
size: many

CDR3: CASSFSGTEFSAGELFF
DNA: TGTGCCAGCAGCTTTAGCGGAACCGAATTCTCTGCCGGGGAGCTGTTTTTT
J: TRBJ2-2
V: TRBV9
D: -
size: -

CDR3: CASSLRQDRPTEAFF
DNA: TGTGCCAGCAGTCTAAGACAAGACAGGCCGACTGAAGCTTTCTTT
J: TRBJ1-1
V: TRBV12-3/TRBV12-4
D: -
size: -

CDR3: CASSFRGHGNTEAFF
DNA: TGCGCCAGCAGCTTCCGGGGCCACGGGAACACTGAAGCTTTCTTT
J: TRBJ1-1
V: TRBV5-1
D: -
size: -

CDR3: CASSGWGRKDTEAFF
DNA: TGTGCCAGCAGTGGATGGGGGCGAAAGGACACTGAAGCTTTCTTT
J: TRBJ1-1
V: TRBV2
D: -
size: few

CDR3: CASSPQDRGPHEQYF
DNA: TGTGCCAGCAGCCCTCAGGACAGGGGGCCCCACGAGCAGTACTTC
J: TRBJ2-7
V: TRBV12-3/TRBV12-4
D: TRBD1
size: many

CDR3: CASSWDSANTGELFF
DNA: TGTGCCAGCAGTTGGGACAGCGCGAACACCGGGGAGCTGTTTTTT
J: TRBJ2-2
V: TRBV2
D: TRBD1
size: -

CDR3: CASSLEPPPGENTIYF
DNA: TGCGCCAGCAGCTTGGAGCCCCCTCCGGGGGAAAACACCATATATTTT
J: TRBJ1-3
V: TRBV5-1
D: -
size: -

CDR3: CASSQAQGRMNTEAFF
DNA: TGTGCCAGCAGCCAAGCGCAGGGGAGGATGAACACTGAAGCTTTCTTT
J: TRBJ1-1
V: TRBV3-1
D: -
size: -

CDR3: CASSERGEQFF
DNA: TGTGCCAGCAGTGAAAGGGGTGAGCAGTTCTTC
J: TRBJ2-1
V: TRBV2
D: -
size: -

CDR3: CASSYSSATNEKLFF
DNA: TGTGCCAGCAGTTACTCATCAGCAACTAATGAAAAACTGTTTTTT
J: TRBJ1-4
V: TRBV6-2/TRBV6-3
D: -
size: many

CDR3: CASSLEGASGEQYF
DNA: TGCGCCAGCAGCTTGGAGGGGGCCTCTGGCGAGCAGTACTTC
J: TRBJ2-7
V: TRBV5-1
D: TRBD1
size: many

CDR3: CASSLGWVNTEAFF
DNA: TGTGCCAGCAGCTTGGGTTGGGTGAACACTGAAGCTTTCTTT
J: TRBJ1-1
V: TRBV5-4
D: -
size: few

CDR3: CASSPRINYNEQFF
DNA: TGTGCCAGCAGCCCTCGGATAAACTACAATGAGCAGTTCTTC
J: TRBJ2-1
V: TRBV9
D: -
size: many

CDR3: CATFADSLNTEAFF
DNA: TGTGCCACCTTTGCGGACAGCTTGAACACTGAAGCTTTCTTT
J: TRBJ1-1
V: TRBV24-1
D: -
size: many

CDR3: CTSSQVPLCTDTQYF
DNA: TGCACCAGCAGCCAAGTTCCCTTGTGCACAGATACGCAGTATTTT
J: TRBJ2-3
V: TRBV1
D: -
size: -

CDR3: CASSLFGGFSYGYTF
DNA: TGTGCCAGCAGCTTATTTGGGGGTTTTAGCTATGGCTACACCTTC
J: TRBJ1-2
V: TRBV7-8
D: -
size: -

CDR3: CASSSGTGDTGELFF
DNA: TGCGCCAGCAGCTCCGGGACAGGCGACACCGGGGAGCTGTTTTTT
J: TRBJ2-2
V: TRBV5-1
D: TRBD1
size: many

CDR3: CAWTGLAGPYNEQFF
DNA: TGTGCCTGGACGGGACTAGCGGGACCCTACAATGAGCAGTTCTTC
J: TRBJ2-1
V: TRBV30
D: TRBD2
size: -

CDR3: CASSLGSGSHYDEQFF
DNA: TGCGCCAGCAGCTTGGGTTCCGGTAGCCATTACGATGAGCAGTTCTTC
J: TRBJ2-1
V: TRBV5-1
D: -
size: many

CDR3: CASRAPSGSKNIQYF
DNA: TGTGCCAGCAGGGCCCCGTCCGGAAGTAAAAACATTCAGTACTTC
J: TRBJ2-4
V: TRBV3-1
D: -
size: many